This T cell receptor (beta chain) was sequenced for a study of T-cell reconstitution after alpha-beta-depleted transplantation in children. Study-wide results and caveats: T cells produced anew were the main source of T-cell counts and diversity one year after transplant. In some patients, recipient T cells and intrathymic progenitors surviving conditioning explained high day-60 diversity. There were reportedly several hundred expanded graft clones from which alpha-beta T cells came about two months after transplant.

Unique molecular identifiers featured in how the TCRbeta library was prepared. TCRdb fed the PCR reads into MiXCR, producing one record per CDR3 protein. The table lists approximately 130,000 distinct CDR3 sequences, about a tenth of them singletons. This clonotype was counted at least ten times. No antigen is known for it. Per the germline V gene, CDR1 is LGHNA and CDR2 is YNFKEQ. The CDR3 spans 14 residues. The V gene end was trimmed by 1 base and the J gene end by 5 bases; junction bases not matched to a gene: 3. The specimen was PBMCs, mostly from graft donor cells, collected 180 days after TCRalphabeta/CD19-depleted stem cell transplant. J is TRBJ2-5 and V is TRBV4-2, with 8 bases aligning to TRBD2. The TCR comes from a girl under three years old who had a stem cell transplant for combined immunodeficiency, so the T cells may come from the graft donor. The CDR3 is CASSQAPGGETQYF. The DNA of the CDR3 is TGTGCCAGCAGCCAAGCTCCGGGGGGGGAGACCCAGTACTTC.